This T cell receptor (beta chain) was obtained from a study of identical twins (TCRdb year 2016). For the study in its entirety: To test whether fetal clonotypes persist, this study deep-sequenced TCR alpha and beta repertoires from monozygotic twins, from unrelated adults of various ages, and from cord blood. To rule out contamination, the twin experiments were replicated at different times with different library preparation protocols.

The library was made by 5' RACE. TCRdb records Illumina HiSeq 2000 as the sequencer. A universal primer binding site was introduced by template switching, and a unique molecular identifier was present in the final cDNA, enabling accurate counting of TCR cDNA molecules. Specific primers in the conserved constant-segment region were used to synthesize first-strand cDNA for the TCR alpha and beta chains. To control for contamination, every cDNA library carried two barcodes: a SMART-Mk sample barcode plus Illumina barcodes. TruSeq adapter sequences, together with Illumina sample barcodes, were added in two successive PCR steps. The TCR alpha and beta cDNA libraries were sequenced on the Illumina HiSeq platform using custom primers. Under the source paper's analysis protocol: Unique molecular identifiers were extracted from raw reads with MiGEC, and CDR3 positions were determined with MiXCR. For each individual, recombination models were inferred using an EM algorithm with the repgenHMM and IGoR tools. Shared clonotype analysis was performed with the tcR package in R, normalizing sharing by the product of cloneset sizes. To study raw recombination free of thymic and clonal selection effects, out-of-frame nonproductive sequences were analyzed. TCRdb reprocessed the public reads (quality trimming at Q25 with fastp, clone calling with MiXCR) and kept in-frame beta chains. Here each entry gathers all rows of one CDR3 protein and keeps the most common genes and DNA. What appears here as the V and J calls and clone size reflects TCRdb's work, not the paper's. The sample profile shows about 340,000 distinct CDR3 sequences; roughly an eighth of them were found once. 7.2% of the sample is in the top ten clones.

CDR1 and CDR2, per the germline V gene, are SGHVS and FQNEAQ. Measured from the cysteine to the phenylalanine, the CDR3 is 15 residues long. The DNA shown is the 45-base CDR3, in frame from base 1. For this chain, trimming is 6 bases at the V end and 0 bases at the J end, and the number of junction bases without a gene match is 8. This clonotype was detected a few times. This clone's antigen is unknown. Qualities for individual bases were not recorded, and no much larger clone is one base off. Every donor in the study was a healthy Caucasian. Three pairs of female monozygotic twins, all aged roughly 18 to 30 years, made up the twin cohort. Positive isolation kits from Invitrogen were used to isolate CD4+ and CD8+ T cell populations. Study-level results and caveats: Fewer insertions were carried by abundant cord blood beta clonotypes, a similar but weaker trend appeared in young adult naive repertoires, and no such trend appeared in memory repertoires. Compared with coincidental sharing between unrelated individuals, out-of-frame TCR alpha sequences shared between twins showed an excess of sequences with low generation probability. Recombination models systematically underestimated out-of-frame TCR alpha sharing in monozygotic twins but agreed with sharing between unrelated individuals. Conclusions relied on cross-sectional statistical analysis, since the same donors could not be followed over many years. Invariant T cells such as MAIT and iNKT could partly confound zero-insertion analyses, though diverse VJ usage argued against this for most clonotypes. The excess sharing between twins in beta out-of-frame sequences was weaker because fewer shared sequences reduced the signal-to-noise ratio.

These data were likewise used in another study, on yellow fever vaccine responses in identical twins. Drawing on the second study: According to the authors, in identical twins the way T cells responded to vaccination appeared partly convergent and partly personalized. In the study, vaccine-responding T cell clones were precisely tracked in identical twins.

The chain joins TRBV7-8 to TRBJ2-7, with TRBD2 identical over 7 junction bases. Material: CD8+ T cells sorted from blood. The source is a woman younger than 30 in good health. Read as DNA, the sequence is TGTGCCAGCAGGGAGCGGGAAAGGAGCTCCTACGAGCAGTACTTC. This codes for CASRERERSSYEQYF.